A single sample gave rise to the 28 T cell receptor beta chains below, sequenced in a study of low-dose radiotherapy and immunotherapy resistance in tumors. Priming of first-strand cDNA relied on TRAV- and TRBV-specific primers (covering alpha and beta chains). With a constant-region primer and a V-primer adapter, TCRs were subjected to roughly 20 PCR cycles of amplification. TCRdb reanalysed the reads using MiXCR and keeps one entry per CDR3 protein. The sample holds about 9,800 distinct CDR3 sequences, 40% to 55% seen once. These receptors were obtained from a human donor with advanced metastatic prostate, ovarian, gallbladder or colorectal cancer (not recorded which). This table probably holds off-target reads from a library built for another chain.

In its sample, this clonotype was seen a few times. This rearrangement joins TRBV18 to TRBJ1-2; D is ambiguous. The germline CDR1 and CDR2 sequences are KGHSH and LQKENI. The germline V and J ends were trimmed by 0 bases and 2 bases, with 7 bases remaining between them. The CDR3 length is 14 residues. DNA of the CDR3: TGTGCCAGCTCACCACCCGGCACCAACTATGGCTACACCTTC. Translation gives CASSPPGTNYGYTF.

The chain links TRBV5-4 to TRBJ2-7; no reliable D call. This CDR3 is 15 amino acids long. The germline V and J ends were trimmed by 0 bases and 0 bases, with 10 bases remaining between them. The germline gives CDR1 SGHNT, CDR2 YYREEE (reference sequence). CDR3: CASSLGRPSSYEQYF. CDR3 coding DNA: TGTGCCAGCAGCTTGGGCAGACCCAGCTCCTACGAGCAGTACTTC.

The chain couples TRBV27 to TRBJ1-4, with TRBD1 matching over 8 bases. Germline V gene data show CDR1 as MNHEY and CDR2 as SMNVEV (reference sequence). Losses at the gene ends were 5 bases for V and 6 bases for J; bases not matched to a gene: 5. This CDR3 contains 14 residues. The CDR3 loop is CASSRTGPYEKLFF. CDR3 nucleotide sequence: TGTGCCAGCAGTCGGACAGGGCCTTATGAAAAACTGTTTTTT.

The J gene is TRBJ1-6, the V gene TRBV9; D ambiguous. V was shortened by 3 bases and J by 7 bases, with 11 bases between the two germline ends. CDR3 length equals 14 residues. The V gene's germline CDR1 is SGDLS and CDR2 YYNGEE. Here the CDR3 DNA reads TGTGCCAGCAGCGCGAGGACGGACAATTCACCCCTCCACTTT. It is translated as CASSARTDNSPLHF. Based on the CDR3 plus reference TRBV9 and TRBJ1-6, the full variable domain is DSGVTQTPKHLITATGQRVTLRCSPRSGDLSVYWYQQSLDQGLQFLIQYYNGEERAKGNILERFSAQQFPDLHSELNLSSLELGDSALYFCASSARTDNSPLHFGNGTRLTVT.

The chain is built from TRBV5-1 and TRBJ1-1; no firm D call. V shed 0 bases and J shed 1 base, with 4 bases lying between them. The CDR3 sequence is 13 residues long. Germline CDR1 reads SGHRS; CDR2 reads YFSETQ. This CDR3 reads CASSLGGNTEAFF. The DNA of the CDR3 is TGCGCCAGCAGCTTGGGTGGGAACACTGAAGCTTTCTTT.

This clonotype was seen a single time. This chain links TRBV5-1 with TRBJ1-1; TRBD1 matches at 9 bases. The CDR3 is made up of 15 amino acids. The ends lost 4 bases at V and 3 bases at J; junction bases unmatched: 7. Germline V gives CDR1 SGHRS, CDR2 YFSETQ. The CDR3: CASSVGQGIDTEAFF. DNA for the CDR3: TGCGCCAGCAGCGTCGGACAGGGGATAGACACTGAAGCTTTCTTT.

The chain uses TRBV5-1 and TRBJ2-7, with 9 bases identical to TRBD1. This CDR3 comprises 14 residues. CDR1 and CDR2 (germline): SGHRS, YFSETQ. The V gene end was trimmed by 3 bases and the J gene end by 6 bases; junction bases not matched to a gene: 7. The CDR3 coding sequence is TGCGCCAGCAGCTCTATAACAGGGGGCGCCGAGCAGTACTTC. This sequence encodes CASSSITGGAEQYF.

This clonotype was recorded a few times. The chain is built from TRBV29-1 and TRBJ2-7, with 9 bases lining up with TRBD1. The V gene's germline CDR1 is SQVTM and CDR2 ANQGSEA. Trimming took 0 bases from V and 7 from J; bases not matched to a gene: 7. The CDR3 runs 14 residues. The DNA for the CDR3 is TGCAGCGTTGAAGACGGACAGGGGCGGGGGGAGCAGTACTTC. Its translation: CSVEDGQGRGEQYF.

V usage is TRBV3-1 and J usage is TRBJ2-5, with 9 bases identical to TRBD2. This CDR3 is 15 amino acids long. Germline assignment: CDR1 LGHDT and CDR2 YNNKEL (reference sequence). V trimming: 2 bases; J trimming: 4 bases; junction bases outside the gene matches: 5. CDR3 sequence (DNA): TGTGCCAGCAGCCAAAGTAGCGGGAGAGGAGAGACCCAGTACTTC. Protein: CASSQSSGRGETQYF.

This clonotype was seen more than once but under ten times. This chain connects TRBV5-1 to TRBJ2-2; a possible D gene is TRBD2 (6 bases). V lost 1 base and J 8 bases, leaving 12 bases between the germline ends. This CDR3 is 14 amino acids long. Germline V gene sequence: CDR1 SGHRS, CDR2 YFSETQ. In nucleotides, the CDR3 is TGCGCCAGCAGCTTGACAGAGCTAGCGGGGGAGCTGTTTTTT. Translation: CASSLTELAGELFF.

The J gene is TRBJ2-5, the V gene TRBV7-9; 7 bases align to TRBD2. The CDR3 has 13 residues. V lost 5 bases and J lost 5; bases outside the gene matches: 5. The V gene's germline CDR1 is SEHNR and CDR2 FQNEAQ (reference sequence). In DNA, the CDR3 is TGTGCCAGCAGCCGGCTCGGGGGGGAGACCCAGTACTTC. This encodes CASSRLGGETQYF.

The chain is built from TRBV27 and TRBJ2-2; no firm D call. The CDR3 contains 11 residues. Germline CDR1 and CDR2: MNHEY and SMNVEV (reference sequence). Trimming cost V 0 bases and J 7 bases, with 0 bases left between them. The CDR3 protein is CASSLSGELFF. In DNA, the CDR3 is TGTGCCAGCAGTTTATCCGGGGAGCTGTTTTTT.

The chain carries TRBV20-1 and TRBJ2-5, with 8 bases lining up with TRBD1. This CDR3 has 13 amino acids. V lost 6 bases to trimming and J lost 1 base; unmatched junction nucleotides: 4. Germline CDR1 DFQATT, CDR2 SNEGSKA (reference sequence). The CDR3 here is CSAPTGGQETQYF. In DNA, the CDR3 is TGCAGTGCCCCAACAGGGGGCCAAGAGACCCAGTACTTC.

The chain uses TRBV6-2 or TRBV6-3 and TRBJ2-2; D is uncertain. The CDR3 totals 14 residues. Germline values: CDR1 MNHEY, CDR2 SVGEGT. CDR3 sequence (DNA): TGTGCAGCCCGGTGGACGGCGAACACCGGGGAGCTGTTTTTT. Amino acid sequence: CAARWTANTGELFF.

The DNA of the CDR3 is TGCAGCGCCAAGGGGCAGATGAACACCGGGGAGCTGTTTTTT. Its protein product is CSAKGQMNTGELFF. V is TRBV29-1 and J is TRBJ2-2; tentative D call: TRBD1 (5 bases). The CDR3 totals 14 residues. Deletions cut 7 bases from V and 1 base from J, with 13 bases between. CDR1 is SQVTM, CDR2 ANQGSEA, per germline.

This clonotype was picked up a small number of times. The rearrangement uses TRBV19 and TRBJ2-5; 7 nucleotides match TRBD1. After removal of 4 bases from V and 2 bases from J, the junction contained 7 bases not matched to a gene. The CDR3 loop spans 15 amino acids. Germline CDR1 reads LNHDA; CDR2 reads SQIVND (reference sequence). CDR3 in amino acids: CASSSDRVRQETQYF. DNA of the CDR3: TGTGCCAGTAGTAGTGACAGGGTCCGGCAAGAGACCCAGTACTTC.

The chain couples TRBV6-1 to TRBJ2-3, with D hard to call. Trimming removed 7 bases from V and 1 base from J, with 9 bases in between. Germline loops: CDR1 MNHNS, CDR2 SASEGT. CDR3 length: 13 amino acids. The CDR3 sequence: CASTPVGTDTQYF. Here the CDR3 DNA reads TGTGCCAGCACTCCTGTGGGCACAGATACGCAGTATTTT.

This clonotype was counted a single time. Written as DNA, the CDR3 is TGCGCCAGCAGCCAAGAAGGCCGAAACGAGCAGTACTTC. As protein: CASSQEGRNEQYF. The rearrangement links TRBV4-3 to TRBJ2-7; the D is unclear. The CDR3 runs to 13 residues. Germline loops: CDR1 LGHNA, CDR2 YSLEER. The ends were cut back, 0 bases at V and 5 bases at J, with 8 bases in the middle.

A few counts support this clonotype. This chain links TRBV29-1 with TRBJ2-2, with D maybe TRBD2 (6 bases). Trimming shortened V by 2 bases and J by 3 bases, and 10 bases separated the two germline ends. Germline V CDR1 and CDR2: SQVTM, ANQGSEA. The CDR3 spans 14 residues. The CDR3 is CSVENGGDTGELFF. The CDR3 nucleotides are TGCAGCGTTGAAAACGGCGGGGACACCGGGGAGCTGTTTTTT.

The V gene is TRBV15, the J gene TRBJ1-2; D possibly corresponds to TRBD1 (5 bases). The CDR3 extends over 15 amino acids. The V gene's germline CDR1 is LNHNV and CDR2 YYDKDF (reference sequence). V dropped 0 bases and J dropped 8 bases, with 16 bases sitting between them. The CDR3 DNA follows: TGTGCCACCAGCAGAGATCTCGACAGCCGGATAGGCTACACCTTC. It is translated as CATSRDLDSRIGYTF.

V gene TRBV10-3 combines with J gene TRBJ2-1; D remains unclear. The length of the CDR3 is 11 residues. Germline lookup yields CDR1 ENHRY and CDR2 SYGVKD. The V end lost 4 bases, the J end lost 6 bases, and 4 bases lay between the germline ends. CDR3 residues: CAISVGNEQFF. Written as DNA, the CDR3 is TGTGCCATCAGTGTTGGCAATGAGCAGTTCTTC.

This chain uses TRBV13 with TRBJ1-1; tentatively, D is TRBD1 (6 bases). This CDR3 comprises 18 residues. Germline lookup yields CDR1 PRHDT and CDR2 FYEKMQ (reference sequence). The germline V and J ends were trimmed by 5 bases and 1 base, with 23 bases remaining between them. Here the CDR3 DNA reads TGTGCCAGCAGCGCCGGGGGGCCAGTTAGCTATGAGAACACTGAAGCTTTCTTT. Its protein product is CASSAGGPVSYENTEAFF.

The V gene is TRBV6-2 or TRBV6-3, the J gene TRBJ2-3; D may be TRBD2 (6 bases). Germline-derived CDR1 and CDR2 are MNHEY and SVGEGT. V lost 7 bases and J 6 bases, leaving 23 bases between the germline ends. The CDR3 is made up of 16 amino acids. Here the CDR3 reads CASNERYGGVVDTQYF. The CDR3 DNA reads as TGTGCCAGCAACGAACGGTACGGGGGAGTTGTGGATACGCAGTATTTT.

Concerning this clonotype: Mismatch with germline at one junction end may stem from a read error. CDR3 residues: CTSSLPGQQETQYF. CDR3 in DNA: TGTACCAGCTCACTACCGGGACAGCAAGAGACCCAGTACTTC. The chain combines TRBV18 with TRBJ2-5, with TRBD1 matching 7 bases. This CDR3 spans 14 amino acids. Germline V gene data show CDR1 as KGHSH and CDR2 as LQKENI.

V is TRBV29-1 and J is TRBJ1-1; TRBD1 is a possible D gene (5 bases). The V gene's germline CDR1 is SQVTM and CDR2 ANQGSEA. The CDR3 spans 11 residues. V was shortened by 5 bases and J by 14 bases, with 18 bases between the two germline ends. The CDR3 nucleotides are TGCAGCGTTCCCTCGGGACGGCATCCCTTCTTT. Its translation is CSVPSGRHPFF.

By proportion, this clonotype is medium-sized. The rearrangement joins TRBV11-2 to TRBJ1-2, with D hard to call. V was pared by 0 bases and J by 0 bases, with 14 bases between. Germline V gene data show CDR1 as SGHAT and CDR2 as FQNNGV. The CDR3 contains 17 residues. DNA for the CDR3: TGTGCCAGCAGCTTAGAGTTGGGCCAGGCGTCTAACTATGGCTACACCTTC. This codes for CASSLELGQASNYGYTF. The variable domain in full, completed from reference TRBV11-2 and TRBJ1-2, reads EAGVAQSPRYKIIEKRQSVAFWCNPISGHATLYWYQQILGQGPKLLIQFQNNGVVDDSQLPKDRFSAERLKGVDSTLKIQPAKLEDSAVYLCASSLELGQASNYGYTFGSGTRLTVV.

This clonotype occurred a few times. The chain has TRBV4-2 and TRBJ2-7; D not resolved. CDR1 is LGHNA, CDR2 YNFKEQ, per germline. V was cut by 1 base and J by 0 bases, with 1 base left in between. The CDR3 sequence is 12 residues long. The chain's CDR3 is CASSQASYEQYF. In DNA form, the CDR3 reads TGTGCCAGCAGCCAAGCCTCCTACGAGCAGTACTTC.

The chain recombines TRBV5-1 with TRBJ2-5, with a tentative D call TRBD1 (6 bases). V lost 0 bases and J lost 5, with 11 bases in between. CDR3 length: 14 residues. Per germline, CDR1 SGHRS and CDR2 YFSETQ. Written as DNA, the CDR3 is TGCGCCAGCAGCTTGGACAGGGCAGGGGAGACCCAGTACTTC. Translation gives CASSLDRAGETQYF.